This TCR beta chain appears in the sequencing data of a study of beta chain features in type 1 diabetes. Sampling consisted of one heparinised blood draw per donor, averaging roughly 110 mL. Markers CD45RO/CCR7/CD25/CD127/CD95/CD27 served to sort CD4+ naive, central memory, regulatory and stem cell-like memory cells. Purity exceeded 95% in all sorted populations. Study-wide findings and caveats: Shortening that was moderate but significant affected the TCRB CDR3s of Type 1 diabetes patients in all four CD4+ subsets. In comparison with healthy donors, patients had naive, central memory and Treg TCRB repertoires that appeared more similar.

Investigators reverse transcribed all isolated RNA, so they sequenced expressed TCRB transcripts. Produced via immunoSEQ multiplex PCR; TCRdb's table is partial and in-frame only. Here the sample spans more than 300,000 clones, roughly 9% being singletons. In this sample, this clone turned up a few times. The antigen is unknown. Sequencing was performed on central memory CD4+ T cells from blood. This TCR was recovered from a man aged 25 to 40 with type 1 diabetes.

The CDR3 is CASSLVSSGETQYF. DNA of the CDR3: TGTGCCAGCAGCTTAGTTTCTAGCGGAGAGACCCAGTACTTC. J is TRBJ2-5 and V is TRBV7-2; 7 nucleotides align to TRBD2. Losses at the gene ends were 1 base for V and 4 bases for J; bases not matched to a gene: 3. The germline V gene has CDR1 SGHTA and CDR2 FQGNSA. CDR3 length: 14 amino acids.